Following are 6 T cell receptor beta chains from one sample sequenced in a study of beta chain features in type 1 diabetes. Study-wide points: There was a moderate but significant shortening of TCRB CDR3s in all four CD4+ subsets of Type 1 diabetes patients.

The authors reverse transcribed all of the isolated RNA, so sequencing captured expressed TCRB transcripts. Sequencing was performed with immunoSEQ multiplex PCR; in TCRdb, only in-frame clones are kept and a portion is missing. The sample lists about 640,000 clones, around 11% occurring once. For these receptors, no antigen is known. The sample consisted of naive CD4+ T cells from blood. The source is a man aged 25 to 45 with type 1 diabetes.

The CDR3 sequence: CASSQGTTGLQPQHF. DNA of the CDR3: TGTGCCAGCAGCCAAGGAACGACAGGGCTTCAGCCCCAGCATTTT. The chain employs TRBV4-2 and TRBJ1-5, with 7 bases matching TRBD1. Trimming cost V 1 base and J 6 bases; bases outside gene matches: 6. CDR1 is LGHNA and CDR2 is YNFKEQ in the germline V gene. The CDR3 has 15 amino acids.

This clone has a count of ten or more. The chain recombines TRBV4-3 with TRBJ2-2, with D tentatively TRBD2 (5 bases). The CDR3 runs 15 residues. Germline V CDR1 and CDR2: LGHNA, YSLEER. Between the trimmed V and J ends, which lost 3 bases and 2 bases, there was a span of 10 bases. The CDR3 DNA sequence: TGCGCCAGCAGCCAGCAACCGGGAAACACCGGGGAGCTGTTTTTT. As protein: CASSQQPGNTGELFF.

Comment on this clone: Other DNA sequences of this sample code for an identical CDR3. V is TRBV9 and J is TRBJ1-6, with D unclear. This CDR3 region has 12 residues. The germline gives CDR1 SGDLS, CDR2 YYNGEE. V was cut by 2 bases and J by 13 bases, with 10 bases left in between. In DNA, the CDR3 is TGTGCCAGCAGCGTTGAAGGTTCCCCCCTCCACTTT. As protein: CASSVEGSPLHF. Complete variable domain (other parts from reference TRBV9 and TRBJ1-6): DSGVTQTPKHLITATGQRVTLRCSPRSGDLSVYWYQQSLDQGLQFLIQYYNGEERAKGNILERFSAQQFPDLHSELNLSSLELGDSALYFCASSVEGSPLHFGNGTRLTVT.

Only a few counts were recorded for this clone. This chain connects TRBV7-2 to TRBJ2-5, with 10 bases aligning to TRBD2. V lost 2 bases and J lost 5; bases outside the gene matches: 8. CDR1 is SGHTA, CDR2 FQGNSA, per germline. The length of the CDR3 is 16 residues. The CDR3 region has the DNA TGTGCCAGCAGCTTATGGAGCGGGGGGGCCTTGGAGACCCAGTACTTC. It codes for CASSLWSGGALETQYF.

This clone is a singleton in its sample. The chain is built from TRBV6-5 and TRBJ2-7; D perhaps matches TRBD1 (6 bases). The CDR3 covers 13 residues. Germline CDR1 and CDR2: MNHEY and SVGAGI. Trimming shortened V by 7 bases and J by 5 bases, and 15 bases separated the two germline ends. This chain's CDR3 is CASIWTAADEQYF. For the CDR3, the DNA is TGTGCCAGCATCTGGACAGCGGCCGACGAGCAGTACTTC.

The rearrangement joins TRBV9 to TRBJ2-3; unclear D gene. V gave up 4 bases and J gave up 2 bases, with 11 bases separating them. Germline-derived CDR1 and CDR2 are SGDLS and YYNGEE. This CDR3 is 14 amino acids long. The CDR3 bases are TGTGCCAGCAGCCCCCGGCCAGCCACAGATACGCAGTATTTT. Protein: CASSPRPATDTQYF.